The clone carrying this T cell receptor (beta chain) was picked up many times. The data stem from a study of HIV-infected patients and healthy controls. The germline V gene encodes CDR1 DFQATT and CDR2 SNEGSKA (reference sequence). CDR3 size: 15 residues. The ends were cut back, 5 bases at V and 3 bases at J, with 19 bases in the middle. Each CDR3 protein is one row after TCRdb ran MiXCR on the 5' RACE reads. This table holds around 67,000 distinct CDR3 sequences, about 15% found once. The gene calls are TRBV20-1 and TRBJ1-2, with D maybe TRBD1 (6 bases). The sequenced sample was CD4+ T cells from blood. This TCR was recovered from a human donor in good health. Here the CDR3 reads CSALTRQETYYGYTF. DNA for the CDR3: TGCAGTGCTCTTACCAGACAGGAAACTTACTATGGCTACACCTTC.